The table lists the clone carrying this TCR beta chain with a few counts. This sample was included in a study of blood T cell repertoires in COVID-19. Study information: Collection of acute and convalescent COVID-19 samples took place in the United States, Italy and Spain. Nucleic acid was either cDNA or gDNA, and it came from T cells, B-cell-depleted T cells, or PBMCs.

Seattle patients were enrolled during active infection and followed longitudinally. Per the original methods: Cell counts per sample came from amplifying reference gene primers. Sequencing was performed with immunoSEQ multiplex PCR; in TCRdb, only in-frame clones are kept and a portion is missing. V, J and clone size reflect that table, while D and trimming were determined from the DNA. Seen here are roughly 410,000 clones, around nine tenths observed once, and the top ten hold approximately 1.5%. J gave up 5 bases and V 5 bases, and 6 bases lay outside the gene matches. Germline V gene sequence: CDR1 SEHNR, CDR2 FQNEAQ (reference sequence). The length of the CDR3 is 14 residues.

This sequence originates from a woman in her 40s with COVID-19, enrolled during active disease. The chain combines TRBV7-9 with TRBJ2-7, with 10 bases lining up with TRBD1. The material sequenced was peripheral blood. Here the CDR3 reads CASSIRDRGHEQYF. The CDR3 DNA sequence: TGTGCCAGCAGCATCCGGGACAGGGGCCACGAGCAGTACTTC.